What follows are 18 T cell receptor beta chains derived from one specimen sequenced in a study of blood T cells in healthy people across ages. Alongside a J-beta primer mix, a sample-barcoded 5' primer served in a second PCR lasting about 7 to 11 cycles. Via MiXCR, TCRdb re-called the 5' RACE reads, giving one row per CDR3 protein. Among some 1.8 million distinct CDR3 sequences listed, around 42% were seen once. Sequenced input: blood. Receptors originate from a human donor in good health.

The chain uses TRBV4-2 and TRBJ2-1, with D maybe TRBD2 (6 bases). Germline loops: CDR1 LGHNA, CDR2 YNFKEQ. The V end was cut by 1 base, the J end by 6 bases, with 16 bases between. The CDR3 is made up of 16 amino acids. The CDR3 DNA reads as TGTGCCAGCAGCCAAGGGAGGGGACGGGGGAGCAATGAGCAGTTCTTC. This gives the protein CASSQGRGRGSNEQFF.

This clonotype was seen a few times. The chain is built from TRBV5-1 and TRBJ2-7; the D gene is possibly TRBD1 (6 bases). This CDR3 is built from 13 residues. V was clipped by 7 bases and J by 6 bases, with 17 bases between them. Germline values: CDR1 SGHRS, CDR2 YFSETQ. CDR3 sequence reads: CASRTSTGFEQYF. CDR3 in DNA: TGCGCCAGCCGAACATCGACAGGATTCGAGCAGTACTTC.

This clonotype turned up a few times. The V and J genes are TRBV6-5 and TRBJ2-7; D unclear. The CDR3 consists of 13 residues. Germline V lookup: CDR1 MNHEY, CDR2 SVGAGI. Trimming left V 6 bases short and J 4 bases short, with 13 bases between. The CDR3 loop reads CASSPFGLYEQYF. The CDR3 bases are TGTGCCAGCAGCCCCTTCGGGCTTTACGAGCAGTACTTC.

Worth noting for this clonotype: At one boundary the junction diverges from the germline segment, which might be a read error. CDR3 in amino acids: CAGSLGTAHEKLFF. CDR3 nucleotides: TGTGCCGGCAGCTTAGGGACGGCCCATGAAAAACTGTTTTTT. The chain links TRBV7-2 to TRBJ1-4; possibly TRBD1 for D (5 bases). CDR1 SGHTA and CDR2 FQGNSA come from the germline V gene. The CDR3 totals 14 residues.

The chain recombines TRBV5-1 with TRBJ1-6; D gene uncertain. The ends were cut back, 0 bases at V and 9 bases at J, with 13 bases in the middle. CDR1 SGHRS and CDR2 YFSETQ come from the germline V gene. This CDR3 comprises 15 residues. The DNA for the CDR3 is TGCGCCAGCAGCTTGGATGGGGTGGCGAGTTCACCCCTCCACTTT. Protein sequence: CASSLDGVASSPLHF. The full variable domain, with the rest looked up from reference TRBV5-1 and TRBJ1-6, is KAGVTQTPRYLIKTRGQQVTLSCSPISGHRSVSWYQQTPGQGLQFLFEYFSETQRNKGNFPGRFSGRQFSNSRSEMNVSTLELGDSALYLCASSLDGVASSPLHFGNGTRLTVT.

V usage is TRBV20-1 and J usage is TRBJ2-7, with TRBD2 matching over 8 bases. Trimming took 0 bases from V and 2 from J; bases not matched to a gene: 6. The length of the CDR3 is 15 residues. Per the germline V gene, CDR1 is DFQATT and CDR2 is SNEGSKA (reference sequence). CDR3 sequence (DNA): TGCAGTGCTAGAGAAACAGCGGGGGCTGCCTACGAGCAGTACTTC. Its protein product is CSARETAGAAYEQYF.

In its sample, this clonotype was seen a few times. The genes are TRBV20-1 and TRBJ2-5; 7 positions agree with TRBD2. From germline, CDR1 is DFQATT and CDR2 SNEGSKA (reference sequence). The trim removed 5 bases at V and 5 bases at J, leaving 11 bases unmatched. This CDR3 is built from 14 residues. In nucleotides, the CDR3 is TGCAGTGCTCTACACCAGCGGGGATGGGAGACCCAGTACTTC. Translated: CSALHQRGWETQYF.

This clonotype was seen a few times. The V call is TRBV7-2, the J call TRBJ2-1, with no clear D. Germline-derived CDR1 and CDR2 are SGHTA and FQGNSA. The CDR3 sequence is 12 residues long. The V end was cut by 1 base, the J end by 10 bases, with 8 bases between. The CDR3 region has the DNA TGTACCAGCAGCTTAGGCTATGGGGAGCAGTTCTTC. Translated: CTSSLGYGEQFF.

The table lists this clonotype with a few counts. The genes are TRBV2 and TRBJ2-5; D not certain. Trimming removed 7 bases at V and 4 bases at J, with 16 bases between. This CDR3 is 14 amino acids long. Germline V lookup: CDR1 SNHLY, CDR2 FYNNEI. CDR3 in amino acids: CASMSVAPGETQYF. The CDR3 DNA is TGTGCCAGCATGTCCGTGGCCCCGGGAGAGACCCAGTACTTC.

V gene TRBV7-2 combines with J gene TRBJ1-2; TRBD1 might be the D (5 bases). The germline V gene encodes CDR1 SGHTA and CDR2 FQGNSA. V dropped 3 bases and J dropped 1 base, with 9 bases sitting between them. The CDR3 loop spans 14 amino acids. The CDR3 here is CASSLSRVNYGYTF. Here the CDR3 DNA reads TGTGCCAGCAGCTTGAGCAGGGTTAACTATGGCTACACCTTC.

This clonotype was counted only a few times. This chain's CDR3 is CSALTGAREGYTF. The CDR3 bases are TGCAGCGCCCTGACAGGGGCCAGGGAAGGCTACACCTTC. The chain carries TRBV29-1 and TRBJ1-2; 8 nucleotides match TRBD1. The CDR3 is made up of 13 amino acids. V was clipped by 7 bases and J by 8 bases; unmatched bases: 12. Germline CDR1 and CDR2: SQVTM and ANQGSEA. Filled out from reference TRBV29-1 and TRBJ1-2, the complete variable domain reads SAVISQKPSRDICQRGTSLTIQCQVDSQVTMMFWYRQQPGQSLTLIATANQGSEATYESGFVIDKFPISRPNLTFSTLTVSNMSPEDSSIYLCSALTGAREGYTFGSGTRLTVV.

The table lists this clonotype with a few counts. The chain links TRBV18 to TRBJ2-4, with D unclear. Germline CDR1 KGHSH, CDR2 LQKENI. Trimming took 4 bases from V and 0 from J, leaving 13 bases between them. The CDR3 is 16 amino acids. The CDR3 nucleotides are TGTGCCAGCTCACAAGACCCATCGATAGCCAAAAACATTCAGTACTTC. Translating it yields CASSQDPSIAKNIQYF.

This clonotype appeared many times. This sequence joins TRBV4-2 and TRBJ2-5; D might be TRBD2 (5 bases). The CDR3 contains 13 residues. Germline-derived CDR1 and CDR2 are LGHNA and YNFKEQ. Trimming took off 0 bases at V and 11 bases at J, with 13 bases between the two ends. Here the CDR3 DNA reads TGTGCCAGCAGCCAAGATGGTGGGAGAGAGCAGTACTTC. Residues: CASSQDGGREQYF.

This clonotype came up a few times. The chain carries TRBV7-3 and TRBJ1-1; D is possibly TRBD1 (5 bases). Germline CDR1 SGHTA, CDR2 FQGTGA. The CDR3 covers 13 residues. Between the trimmed V and J ends, which lost 2 bases and 7 bases, there was a span of 11 bases. Here the CDR3 DNA reads TGTGCCAGCAGCTTAGGCAGGGCTGATGAAGCTTTCTTT. Translated: CASSLGRADEAFF.

This clonotype was detected a few times. The chain joins TRBV5-1 to TRBJ1-6, with no clear D. The CDR3 totals 13 residues. With 6 bases removed from V and 8 bases from J, the gap between germline ends came to 12 bases. CDR1 and CDR2 (germline): SGHRS, YFSETQ. DNA of the CDR3: TGCGCCAGCAACAAAGGCTCAGATTCACCCCTCCACTTT. Translating gives CASNKGSDSPLHF.

This clonotype was observed a handful of times. This chain connects TRBV10-3 to TRBJ1-1; D call uncertain. Germline V gives CDR1 ENHRY, CDR2 SYGVKD. V lost 7 bases, J lost 1 base, and 28 bases lay in between. The CDR3 spans 19 residues. In DNA form, the CDR3 reads TGTGCCATCACCCCTGGGGTAGCCAGGACCCACGAGGCGAACACTGAAGCTTTCTTT. It specifies CAITPGVARTHEANTEAFF.

This clonotype was picked up a small number of times. The CDR3 is CAISDRLNTEAFF. The CDR3 nucleotides are TGTGCCATCAGTGACAGATTGAACACTGAAGCTTTCTTT. This rearrangement joins TRBV10-3 to TRBJ1-1; D uncertain. Deletions cut 3 bases from V and 0 bases from J, with 5 bases between. The CDR3 covers 13 residues. CDR1 and CDR2 from the germline V gene are ENHRY and SYGVKD.

The chain combines TRBV7-2 with TRBJ2-5; the D gene is possibly TRBD2 (5 bases). V shed 1 base and J shed 7 bases, with 16 bases lying between them. This CDR3 contains 15 residues. Germline V gives CDR1 SGHTA, CDR2 FQGNSA. CDR3 sequence reads: CASSLVGVSKGTQYF. The CDR3 coding sequence is TGTGCCAGCAGCTTAGTCGGGGTGTCTAAAGGGACCCAGTACTTC.